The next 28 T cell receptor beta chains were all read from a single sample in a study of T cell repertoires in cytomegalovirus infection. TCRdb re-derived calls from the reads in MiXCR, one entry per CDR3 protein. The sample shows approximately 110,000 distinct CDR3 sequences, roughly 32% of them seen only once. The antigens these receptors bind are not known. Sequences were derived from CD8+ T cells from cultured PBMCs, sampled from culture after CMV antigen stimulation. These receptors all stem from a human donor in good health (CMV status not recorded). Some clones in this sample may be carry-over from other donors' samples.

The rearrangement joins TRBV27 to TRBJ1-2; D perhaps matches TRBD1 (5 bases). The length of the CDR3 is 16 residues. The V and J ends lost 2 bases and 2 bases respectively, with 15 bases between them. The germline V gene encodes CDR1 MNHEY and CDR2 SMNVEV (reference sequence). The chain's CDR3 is CASSLGSGGQNYGYTF. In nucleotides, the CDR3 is TGTGCCAGCAGTTTAGGGTCGGGGGGTCAAAACTATGGCTACACCTTC.

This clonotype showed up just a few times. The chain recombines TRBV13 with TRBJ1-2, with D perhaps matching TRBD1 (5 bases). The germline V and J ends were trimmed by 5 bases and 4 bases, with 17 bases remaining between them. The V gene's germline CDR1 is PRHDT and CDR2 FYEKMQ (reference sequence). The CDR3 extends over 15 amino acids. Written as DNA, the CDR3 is TGTGCCAGCAGCCCCGGGAGACAGATAATCTATGGCTACACCTTC. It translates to CASSPGRQIIYGYTF.

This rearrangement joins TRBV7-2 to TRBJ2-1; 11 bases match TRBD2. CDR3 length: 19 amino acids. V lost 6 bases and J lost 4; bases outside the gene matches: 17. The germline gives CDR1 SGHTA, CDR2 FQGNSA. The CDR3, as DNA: TGTGCCAGCAGTTCATACGGTTTAGCGGGGGGGACTCGGTACAATGAGCAGTTCTTC. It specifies CASSSYGLAGGTRYNEQFF.

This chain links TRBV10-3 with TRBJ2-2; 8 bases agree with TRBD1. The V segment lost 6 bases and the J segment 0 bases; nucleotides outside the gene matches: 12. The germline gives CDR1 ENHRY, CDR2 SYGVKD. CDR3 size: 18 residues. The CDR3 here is CAIREDQGAHSNTGELFF. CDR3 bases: TGTGCCATCAGGGAAGATCAGGGGGCCCACTCGAACACCGGGGAGCTGTTTTTT.

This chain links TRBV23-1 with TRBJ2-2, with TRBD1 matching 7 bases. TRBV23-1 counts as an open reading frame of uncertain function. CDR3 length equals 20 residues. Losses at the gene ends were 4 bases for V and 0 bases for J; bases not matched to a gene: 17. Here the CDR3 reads CASSRLRDRLKMTNTGELFF. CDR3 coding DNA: TGCGCCAGCAGTCGACTGAGGGACAGACTAAAAATGACGAACACCGGGGAGCTGTTTTTT.

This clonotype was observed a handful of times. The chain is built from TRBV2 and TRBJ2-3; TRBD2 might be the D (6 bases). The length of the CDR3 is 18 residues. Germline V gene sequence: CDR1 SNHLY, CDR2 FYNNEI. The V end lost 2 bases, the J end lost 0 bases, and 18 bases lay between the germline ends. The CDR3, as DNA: TGTGCCAGCAGTGAAAAGCGGGTGATGCCTTCTAGCACAGATACGCAGTATTTT. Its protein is CASSEKRVMPSSTDTQYF.

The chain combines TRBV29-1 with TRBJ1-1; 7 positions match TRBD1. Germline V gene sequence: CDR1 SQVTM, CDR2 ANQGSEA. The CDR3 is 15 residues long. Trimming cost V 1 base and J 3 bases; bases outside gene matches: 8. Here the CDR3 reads CSVEVGGRGDTEAFF. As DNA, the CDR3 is TGCAGCGTTGAAGTGGGGGGCAGGGGGGACACTGAAGCTTTCTTT. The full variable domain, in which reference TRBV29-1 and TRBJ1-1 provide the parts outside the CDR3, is SAVISQKPSRDICQRGTSLTIQCQVDSQVTMMFWYRQQPGQSLTLIATANQGSEATYESGFVIDKFPISRPNLTFSTLTVSNMSPEDSSIYLCSVEVGGRGDTEAFFGQGTRLTVV.

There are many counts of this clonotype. The DNA for the CDR3 is TGTGCCAGCAGCCTAAGCGGGGGACAATACAATGAGCAGTTCTTC. It is translated as CASSLSGGQYNEQFF. The chain employs TRBV7-8 and TRBJ2-1, with 8 bases lining up with TRBD2. The junction had 7 bases not matched to a gene; V was cut back by 5 bases and J by 4 bases. Germline loops: CDR1 SGHVS, CDR2 FQNEAQ. The CDR3 sequence is 15 residues long.

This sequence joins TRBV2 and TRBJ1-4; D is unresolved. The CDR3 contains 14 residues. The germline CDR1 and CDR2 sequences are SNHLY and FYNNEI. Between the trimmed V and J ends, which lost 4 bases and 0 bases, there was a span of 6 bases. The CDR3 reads CASSGFATNEKLFF. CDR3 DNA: TGTGCCAGCAGTGGCTTTGCAACTAATGAAAAACTGTTTTTT.

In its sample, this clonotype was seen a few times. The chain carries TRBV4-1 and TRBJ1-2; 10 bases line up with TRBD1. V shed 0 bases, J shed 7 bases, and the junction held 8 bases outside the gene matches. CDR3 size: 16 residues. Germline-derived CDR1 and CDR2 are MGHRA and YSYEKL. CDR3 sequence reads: CASSQDLLDRGSGYTF. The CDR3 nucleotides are TGCGCCAGCAGCCAAGATCTTCTGGACAGGGGGTCTGGCTACACCTTC.

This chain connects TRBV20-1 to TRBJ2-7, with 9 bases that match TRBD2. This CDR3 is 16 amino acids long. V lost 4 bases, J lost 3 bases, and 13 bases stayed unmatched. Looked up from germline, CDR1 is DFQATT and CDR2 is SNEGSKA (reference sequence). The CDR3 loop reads CSAIPLAGSFSYEQYF. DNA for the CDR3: TGCAGTGCTATACCTCTAGCGGGGTCTTTTAGCTACGAGCAGTACTTC.

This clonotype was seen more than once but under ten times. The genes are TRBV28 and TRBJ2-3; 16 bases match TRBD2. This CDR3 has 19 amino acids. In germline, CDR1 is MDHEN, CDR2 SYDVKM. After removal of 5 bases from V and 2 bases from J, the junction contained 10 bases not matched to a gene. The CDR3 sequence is CASSDFGTSGGANTDTQYF. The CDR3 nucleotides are TGTGCCAGCAGTGACTTTGGGACTAGCGGGGGGGCCAACACAGATACGCAGTATTTT.

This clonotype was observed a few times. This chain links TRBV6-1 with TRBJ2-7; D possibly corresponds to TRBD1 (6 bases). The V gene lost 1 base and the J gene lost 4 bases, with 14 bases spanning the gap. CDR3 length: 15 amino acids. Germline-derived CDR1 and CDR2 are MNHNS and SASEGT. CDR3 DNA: TGTGCCAGCAGTGAAGGGACAGAGACTCCTTACGAGCAGTACTTC. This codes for CASSEGTETPYEQYF.

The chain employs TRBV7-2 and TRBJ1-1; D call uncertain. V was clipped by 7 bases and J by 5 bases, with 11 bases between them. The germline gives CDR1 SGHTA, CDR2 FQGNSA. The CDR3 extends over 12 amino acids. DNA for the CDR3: TGTGCCAGCACCCTACGAGGGACTGAAGCTTTCTTT. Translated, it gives CASTLRGTEAFF.

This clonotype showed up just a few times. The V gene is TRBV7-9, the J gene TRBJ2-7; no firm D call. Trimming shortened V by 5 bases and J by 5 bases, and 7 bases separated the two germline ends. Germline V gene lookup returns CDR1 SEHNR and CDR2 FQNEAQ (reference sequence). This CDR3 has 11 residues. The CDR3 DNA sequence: TGTGCCAGCAGCCATGGCCACGAGCAGTACTTC. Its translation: CASSHGHEQYF.

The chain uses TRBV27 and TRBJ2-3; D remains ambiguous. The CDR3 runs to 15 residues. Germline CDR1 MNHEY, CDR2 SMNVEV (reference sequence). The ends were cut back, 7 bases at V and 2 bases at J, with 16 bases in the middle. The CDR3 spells CASNNGGRPTDTQYF. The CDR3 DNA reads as TGTGCCAGCAATAACGGTGGCAGACCCACAGATACGCAGTATTTT.

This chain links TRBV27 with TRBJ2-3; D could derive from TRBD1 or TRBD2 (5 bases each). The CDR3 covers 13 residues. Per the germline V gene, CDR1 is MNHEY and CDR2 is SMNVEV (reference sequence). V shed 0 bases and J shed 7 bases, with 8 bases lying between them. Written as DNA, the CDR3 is TGTGCCAGCAGTTTATCACCGGGGCATACGCAGTATTTT. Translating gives CASSLSPGHTQYF.

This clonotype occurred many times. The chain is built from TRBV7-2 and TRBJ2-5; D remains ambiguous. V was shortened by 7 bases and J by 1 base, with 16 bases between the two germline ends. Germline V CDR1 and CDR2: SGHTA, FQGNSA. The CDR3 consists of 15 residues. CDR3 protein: CASKESYGRQETQYF. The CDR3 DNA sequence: TGTGCCAGCAAGGAAAGTTACGGACGCCAAGAGACCCAGTACTTC.

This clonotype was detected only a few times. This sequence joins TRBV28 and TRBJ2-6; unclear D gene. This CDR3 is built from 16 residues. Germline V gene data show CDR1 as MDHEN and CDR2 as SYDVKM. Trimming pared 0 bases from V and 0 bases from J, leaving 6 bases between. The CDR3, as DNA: TGTGCCAGCAGTTTATGGGGTGTCTCTGGGGCCAACGTCCTGACTTTC. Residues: CASSLWGVSGANVLTF.

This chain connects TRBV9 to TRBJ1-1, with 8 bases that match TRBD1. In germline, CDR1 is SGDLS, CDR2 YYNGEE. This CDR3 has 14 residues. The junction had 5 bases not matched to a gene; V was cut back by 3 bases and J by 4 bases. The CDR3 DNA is TGTGCCAGCAGCGCGACAGGGGAGGGCACTGAAGCTTTCTTT. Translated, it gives CASSATGEGTEAFF.

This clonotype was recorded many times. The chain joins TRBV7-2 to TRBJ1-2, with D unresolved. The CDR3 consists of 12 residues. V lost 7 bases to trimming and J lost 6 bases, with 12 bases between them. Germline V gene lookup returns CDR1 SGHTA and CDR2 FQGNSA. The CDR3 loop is CASNRGVNGYTF. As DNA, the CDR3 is TGTGCCAGCAACCGCGGTGTCAATGGCTACACCTTC.

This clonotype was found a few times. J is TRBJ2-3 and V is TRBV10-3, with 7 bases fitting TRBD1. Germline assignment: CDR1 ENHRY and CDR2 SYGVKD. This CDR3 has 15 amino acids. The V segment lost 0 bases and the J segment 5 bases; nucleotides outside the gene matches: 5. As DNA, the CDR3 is TGTGCCATCAGTGAGTCAGCCACAGGGGAAGATACGCAGTATTTT. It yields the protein CAISESATGEDTQYF.

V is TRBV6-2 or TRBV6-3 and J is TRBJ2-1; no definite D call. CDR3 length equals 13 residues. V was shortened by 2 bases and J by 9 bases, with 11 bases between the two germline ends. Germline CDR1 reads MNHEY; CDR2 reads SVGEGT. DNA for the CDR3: TGTGCCAGCAGTTACCTCTCCCCCGGTGAGCAGTTCTTC. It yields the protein CASSYLSPGEQFF.

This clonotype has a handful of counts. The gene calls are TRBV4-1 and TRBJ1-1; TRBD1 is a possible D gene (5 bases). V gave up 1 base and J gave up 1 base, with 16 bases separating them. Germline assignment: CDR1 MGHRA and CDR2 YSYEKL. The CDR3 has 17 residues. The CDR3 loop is CASSQVGSRDWNTEAFF. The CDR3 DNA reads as TGCGCCAGCAGCCAAGTAGGTTCCAGGGACTGGAACACTGAAGCTTTCTTT.

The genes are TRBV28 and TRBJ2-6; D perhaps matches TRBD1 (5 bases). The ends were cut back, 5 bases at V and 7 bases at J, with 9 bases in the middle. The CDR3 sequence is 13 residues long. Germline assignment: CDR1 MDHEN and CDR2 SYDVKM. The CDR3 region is CASSIQGANVLTF. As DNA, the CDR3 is TGTGCCAGCAGTATCCAGGGTGCCAACGTCCTGACTTTC.

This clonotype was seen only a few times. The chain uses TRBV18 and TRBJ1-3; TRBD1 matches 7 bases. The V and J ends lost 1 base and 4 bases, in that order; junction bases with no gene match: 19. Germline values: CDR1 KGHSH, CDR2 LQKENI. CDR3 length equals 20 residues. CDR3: CASSPHGPGTVRFLGNTIYF. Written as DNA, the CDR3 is TGTGCCAGCTCACCACACGGACCCGGGACAGTTCGGTTTCTGGGAAACACCATATATTTT.

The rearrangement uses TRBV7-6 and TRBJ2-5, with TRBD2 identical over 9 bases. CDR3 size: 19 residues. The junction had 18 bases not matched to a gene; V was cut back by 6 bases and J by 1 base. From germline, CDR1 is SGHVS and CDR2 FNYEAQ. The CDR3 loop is CASRLPTGVLAGRQETQYF. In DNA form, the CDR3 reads TGTGCCAGCAGATTACCCACCGGCGTGCTAGCGGGGCGCCAAGAGACCCAGTACTTC.

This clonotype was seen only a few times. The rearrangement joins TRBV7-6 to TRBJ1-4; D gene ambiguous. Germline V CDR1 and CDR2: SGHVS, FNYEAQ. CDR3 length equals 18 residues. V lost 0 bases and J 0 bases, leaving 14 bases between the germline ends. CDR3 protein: CASSLAAGIRSTNEKLFF. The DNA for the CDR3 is TGTGCCAGCAGCTTAGCGGCAGGCATACGTTCAACTAATGAAAAACTGTTTTTT.